This T cell receptor (beta chain) was captured in a study of post-analysis software for immune sequencing data (dated by TCRdb to about 2015). Some background on the complete study: The recorded disease courses included relapsing-remitting, secondary progressive and progressive-relapsing multiple sclerosis, and some patients had no subtype annotation. The patient repertoires were set against ten to eleven previously published healthy control repertoires from donors whose ages ranged from roughly 6 to 25 years. A subset of samples was prepared in parallel using single-end sample barcoding, then pooled and co-amplified after Illumina adapter ligation. Broad study findings and their caveats: Strong co-clustering of samples prepared in the same batch was shown by direct clustering with F measure, prompting a batch-effect correction. Compared with controls, multiple sclerosis patients had significantly lower normalized Chao1 diversity, a finding suggesting substantial peripheral T-cell clonal expansion. The control group was slightly older than the multiple sclerosis patient group. Significantly higher frequencies in patients than in controls were found for roughly 5 TRBV segments, including TRBV5-6, TRBV5-1 and TRBV20-1.

As encoded in the germline V gene, CDR1 is ENHRY while CDR2 is SYGVKD. The CDR3 goes from the cysteine to the phenylalanine over 13 residues. Left in the record is the CDR3 DNA by itself, 39 bases read in frame from the first base. V drops 8 bases and J drops 4 bases, leaving 14 bases in between. Library creation used PCR. TCRdb names Illumina HiSeq 2500 as the instrument used. Unique molecular identifiers were incorporated into TCR beta cDNA libraries to reduce PCR and sequencing biases. Per 1 to 10 million input T cells, some 500,000 cDNA molecules were obtained, such that each molecule approximated one T cell. The patient libraries were prepared and sequenced using the same protocol as the earlier healthy control dataset. Within a given batch, samples were prepared together, multiplexed and sequenced on the same HiSeq lane. For the original study's pipeline: Raw barcoded reads were processed with MIGEC, and single-read molecular identifier groups were discarded before consensus assembly and CDR3 extraction. VDJtools was used for post-analysis of the clonotype tables, with diversity normalized by down-sampling every dataset to the smallest sample size. In repertoire overlap clustering, CDR3 amino acid sequences, but not nucleotide sequences, were matched to correct batch-related cross-sample contamination. The public reads were run again by TCRdb, first through fastp at Q25 and then through MiXCR, and only productive beta chains were kept. Each record represents a unique CDR3 protein, reported with the most common genes and DNA among its rows. The V and J calls here are based on TCRdb, not the publication. Recorded for this sample are hundreds of thousands of distinct CDR3 sequences; roughly 29% of them occurred a single time. The ten largest clones take up around 0.55% of the sample.

To demonstrate the VDJtools post-analysis software, the study profiled TCR beta repertoires from the peripheral blood of approximately twelve young patients with multiple sclerosis. Multiple sclerosis patients were children and adolescents aged about 6 to 16 years. This clonotype was seen more than once but under ten times. Its specific antigen is unknown. Qualities for individual bases were not recorded, and no much larger clone is one base off. The source of this sequence is a girl between 10 and 17 years old with multiple sclerosis. Recombination joined TRBV10-3 with TRBJ2-5; 5 matching bases give a weak D call of TRBD2. Sequenced: blood. CDR3 region: CAIRTGIAETQYF. The sequenced DNA: TGTGCCATCCGAACCGGGATCGCAGAGACCCAGTACTTC.